One sample yielded the 14 T cell receptor beta chains listed below, sequenced in a study of blood T cell repertoires in COVID-19. TCRdb's copy holds only in-frame clones and misses some; the assay was immunoSEQ multiplex PCR. Of 78,000 or so clones listed, over 70% are singletons. The sample comprised peripheral blood. The source is an elderly man with acute or convalescent COVID-19.

The V call is TRBV29-1, the J call TRBJ1-1; D perhaps matches TRBD1 (5 bases). Germline-derived CDR1 and CDR2 are SQVTM and ANQGSEA. CDR3 length: 10 amino acids. Trimming left V 4 bases short and J 8 bases short, with 8 bases between. CDR3 nucleotides: TGCAGCGTTGCGGCAGGGGAAGCTTTCTTT. This translates into CSVAAGEAFF.

The chain recombines TRBV29-1 with TRBJ1-1, with TRBD1 matching 7 bases. There are 16 residues in the CDR3. Germline V gene lookup returns CDR1 SQVTM and CDR2 ANQGSEA. Losses at the gene ends were 7 bases for V and 1 base for J; bases not matched to a gene: 15. In nucleotides, the CDR3 is TGCAGCGCCGCGGATGATAGGACAGGACGGAACACTGAAGCTTTCTTT. Translating it yields CSAADDRTGRNTEAFF. The full variable domain, its missing parts supplied by reference TRBV29-1 and TRBJ1-1, is SAVISQKPSRDICQRGTSLTIQCQVDSQVTMMFWYRQQPGQSLTLIATANQGSEATYESGFVIDKFPISRPNLTFSTLTVSNMSPEDSSIYLCSAADDRTGRNTEAFFGQGTRLTVV.

The chain combines TRBV12-3 or TRBV12-4 with TRBJ1-5; no clear D. The CDR3 runs to 13 residues. Between the trimmed V and J ends, which lost 5 bases and 2 bases, there was a span of 7 bases. CDR3 amino acids: CASSREGNQPQHF. The DNA of the CDR3 is TGTGCCAGCAGTAGGGAGGGCAATCAGCCCCAGCATTTT.

V is TRBV5-1 and J is TRBJ1-6; D perhaps matches TRBD1 (5 bases). V lost 0 bases, J lost 7 bases, and 14 bases lay in between. Germline V gene sequence: CDR1 SGHRS, CDR2 YFSETQ. This CDR3 spans 16 amino acids. CDR3 region: CASSLDIPGGNSPLHF. The CDR3 nucleotides read TGCGCCAGCAGCTTGGATATTCCGGGGGGGAATTCACCCCTCCACTTT.

V gene TRBV19 combines with J gene TRBJ2-3; weak D call: TRBD2 (5 bases). V was pared by 3 bases and J by 9 bases, with 16 bases between. Germline values: CDR1 LNHDA, CDR2 SQIVND (reference sequence). The CDR3 runs 14 residues. The CDR3 nucleotides are TGTGCCAGTAGTATGGGCGGGTATGGAGGCACGCAGTATTTT. Its protein is CASSMGGYGGTQYF.

The chain is built from TRBV10-2 and TRBJ2-7; 9 nucleotides agree with TRBD2. Germline CDR1 WSHSY, CDR2 SAAADI. This CDR3 contains 15 residues. V trimming: 8 bases; J trimming: 6 bases; junction bases outside the gene matches: 14. CDR3 residues: CASRQSGTSTLEQYF. In nucleotides, the CDR3 is TGCGCCAGCCGCCAATCCGGGACTAGCACCCTCGAGCAGTACTTC.

The chain carries TRBV21-1 and TRBJ2-7; TRBD2, the D gene given by the table, was not confirmed from the DNA. TRBV21-1 represents a pseudogene. There are 15 residues in the CDR3. This chain's CDR3 is CASSVSSGGAEEQYF. CDR3 coding DNA: TGTGCCAGCAGCGTTAGTAGCGGGGGGGCAGAAGAGCAGTACTTC.

The chain uses TRBV27 and TRBJ2-7, with 10 bases that match TRBD2. Losses at the gene ends were 3 bases for V and 3 bases for J; bases not matched to a gene: 8. In germline, CDR1 is MNHEY, CDR2 SMNVEV (reference sequence). CDR3 length equals 16 residues. CDR3 residues: CASSLDPSGGHYEQYF. The CDR3 DNA follows: TGTGCCAGCAGTTTGGATCCTAGCGGGGGCCACTACGAGCAGTACTTC.

This clone turned up a few times. The V gene is TRBV27, the J gene TRBJ2-5, with 8 bases lining up with TRBD1. Per the germline V gene, CDR1 is MNHEY and CDR2 is SMNVEV (reference sequence). V was clipped by 3 bases and J by 2 bases; unmatched bases: 5. The CDR3 is made up of 15 amino acids. CDR3 bases: TGTGCCAGCAGTTTGAGGGACAGGTGGCAAGAGACCCAGTACTTC. It is translated as CASSLRDRWQETQYF.

The rearrangement links TRBV5-8 to TRBJ2-7; no firm D call. V was cut by 4 bases and J by 1 base, with 15 bases left in between. CDR3 length: 15 amino acids. Germline CDR1 SGHTS, CDR2 YDEGEE. In DNA form, the CDR3 reads TGTGCCAGCAGCGCGACCGGGTCCCCTTCCTACGAGCAGTACTTC. Its protein product is CASSATGSPSYEQYF.

A few counts support this clone. The chain carries TRBV5-8 and TRBJ1-6, with 8 positions matching TRBD1. The CDR3 runs to 14 residues. CDR1 SGHTS and CDR2 YDEGEE come from the germline V gene. The junction had 5 bases not matched to a gene; V was cut back by 4 bases and J by 8 bases. CDR3 amino acids: CASSPGQADSPLHF. The CDR3 DNA follows: TGTGCCAGCAGCCCGGGACAGGCGGATTCACCCCTCCACTTT.

The chain's CDR3 is CASTAGTGGYNEQFF. CDR3 DNA sequence: TGTGCCAGCACCGCAGGGACAGGGGGATACAATGAGCAGTTCTTC. J is TRBJ2-1 and V is TRBV9; TRBD1 matches at 11 bases. CDR3 length: 15 residues. J gave up 4 bases and V 6 bases, and 6 bases lay outside the gene matches. CDR1 and CDR2 from the germline V gene are SGDLS and YYNGEE.

This chain uses TRBV6-5 with TRBJ2-5, with D unclear. Germline V gene lookup returns CDR1 MNHEY and CDR2 SVGAGI. Trimming stripped 6 bases from V and 1 base from J, with 12 bases between. The CDR3 totals 14 residues. This chain's CDR3 is CASSANTGQETQYF. In DNA form, the CDR3 reads TGTGCCAGCAGCGCCAATACGGGCCAAGAGACCCAGTACTTC.

This clone appeared once. This chain connects TRBV5-6 to TRBJ2-1; TRBD2 is a possible D gene (6 bases). The ends were cut back, 4 bases at V and 0 bases at J, with 14 bases in the middle. There are 16 residues in the CDR3. Germline V gene lookup returns CDR1 SGHDT and CDR2 YYEEEE. The CDR3 protein is CASSAHFGGSYNEQFF. The DNA for the CDR3 is TGTGCCAGCAGCGCTCATTTCGGGGGCTCCTACAATGAGCAGTTCTTC. The full variable domain, completed using reference TRBV5-6 and TRBJ2-1, is DAGVTQSPTHLIKTRGQQVTLRCSPKSGHDTVSWYQQALGQGPQFIFQYYEEEERQRGNFPDRFSGHQFPNYSSELNVNALLLGDSALYLCASSAHFGGSYNEQFFGPGTRLTVL.